These T cell receptor beta chains were read from a single sample in a study of control samples from healthy donors and cancer patients. Sequencing was performed with immunoSEQ multiplex PCR; in TCRdb, only in-frame clones are kept and a portion is missing. Here the sample spans about 120,000 clones, 87% being singletons. Sequenced input: blood. These receptors all stem from a man aged 30 to 45 in good health. Both conserved end residues are trimmed from each CDR3. A clone size is listed for some rows: how often the clone was seen (once, few, many), or a class if it is expanded.

v_call	j_call	clone_size	cdr3_aa
TRBV18	TRBJ2-3	-	ASSHMEDTQY
TRBV11-2	TRBJ2-1	-	ASGGKGYNEQF
TRBV5-1	TRBJ1-6	-	ASSLWGDNSPLH
TRBV19	TRBJ1-1	-	ASSIPGTGVNTEAF
TRBV29-1	TRBJ1-1	-	SVGVHMNTEAF
TRBV7-2	TRBJ2-1	once	ASSTWGGADEQF
TRBV10-3	TRBJ2-1	-	AIRSGGGNEQF
TRBV5-5	TRBJ1-6	once	ASSQFGQRRDSPLH
TRBV30	TRBJ2-3	-	ASSPGQGGTDTQY
TRBV3-1/TRBV3-2	TRBJ1-2	-	ASSQDSAGTYGYT
TRBV19	TRBJ1-1	-	ASRLSGGTEAF
TRBV24-1	TRBJ1-2	-	ATSDRSYGYT
TRBV3-1/TRBV3-2	TRBJ1-2	-	ASSQGGRGYYGYT
TRBV27	TRBJ2-1	-	ASSRVLGLAGDEQF
TRBV19	TRBJ1-4	-	ASPDWSGEKLF